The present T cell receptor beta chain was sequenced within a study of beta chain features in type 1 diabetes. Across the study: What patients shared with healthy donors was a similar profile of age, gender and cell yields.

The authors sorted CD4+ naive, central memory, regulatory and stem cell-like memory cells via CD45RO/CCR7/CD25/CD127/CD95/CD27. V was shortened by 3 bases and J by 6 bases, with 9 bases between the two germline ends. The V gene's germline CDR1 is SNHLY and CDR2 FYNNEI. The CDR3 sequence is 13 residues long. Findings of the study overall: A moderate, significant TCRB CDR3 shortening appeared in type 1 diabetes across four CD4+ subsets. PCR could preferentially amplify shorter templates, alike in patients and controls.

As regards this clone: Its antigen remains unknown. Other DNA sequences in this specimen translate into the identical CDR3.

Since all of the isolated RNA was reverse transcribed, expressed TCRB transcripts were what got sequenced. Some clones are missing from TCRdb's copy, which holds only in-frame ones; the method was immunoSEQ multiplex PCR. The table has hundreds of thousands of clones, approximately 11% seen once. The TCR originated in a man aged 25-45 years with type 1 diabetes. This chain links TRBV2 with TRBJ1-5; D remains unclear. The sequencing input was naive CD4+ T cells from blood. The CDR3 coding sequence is TGTGCCAGCAGTGATGAGGGCGGTCAGCCCCAGCATTTT. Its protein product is CASSDEGGQPQHF.